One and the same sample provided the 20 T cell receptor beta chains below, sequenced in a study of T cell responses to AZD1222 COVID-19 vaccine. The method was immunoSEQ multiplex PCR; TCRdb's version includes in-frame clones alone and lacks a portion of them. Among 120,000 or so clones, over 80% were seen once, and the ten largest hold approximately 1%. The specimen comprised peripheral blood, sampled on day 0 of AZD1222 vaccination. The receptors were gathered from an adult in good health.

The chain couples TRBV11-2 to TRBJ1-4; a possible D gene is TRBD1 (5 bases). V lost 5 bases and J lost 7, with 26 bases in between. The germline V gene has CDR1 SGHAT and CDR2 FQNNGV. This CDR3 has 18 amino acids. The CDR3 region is CASSTYGGADADSEKLFF. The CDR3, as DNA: TGTGCCAGCAGCACCTACGGGGGTGCTGACGCTGACAGTGAAAAACTGTTTTTT.

The CDR3 loop is CASSEYAGATNEKLFF. The CDR3 DNA is TGTGCCAGCAGTGAATACGCAGGGGCCACTAATGAAAAACTGTTTTTT. J is TRBJ1-4 and V is TRBV6-1; D might be TRBD1 (6 bases). The CDR3 loop spans 16 amino acids. Germline values: CDR1 MNHNS, CDR2 SASEGT. V lost 2 bases, J lost 2 bases, and 12 bases lay in between.

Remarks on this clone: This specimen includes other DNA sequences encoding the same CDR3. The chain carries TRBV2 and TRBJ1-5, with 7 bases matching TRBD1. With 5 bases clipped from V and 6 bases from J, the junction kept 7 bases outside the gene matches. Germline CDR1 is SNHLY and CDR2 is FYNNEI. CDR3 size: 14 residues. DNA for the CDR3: TGTGCCAGCAGTCTGAGGGGGCTTGGTCAGCCCCAGCATTTT. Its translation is CASSLRGLGQPQHF.

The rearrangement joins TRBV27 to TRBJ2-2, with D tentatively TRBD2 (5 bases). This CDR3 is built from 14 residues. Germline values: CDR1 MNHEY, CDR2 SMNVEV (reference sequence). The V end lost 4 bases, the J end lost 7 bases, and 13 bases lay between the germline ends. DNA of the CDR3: TGTGCCAGCAGTTCCCGGGGATCCATCGGGGAGCTGTTTTTT. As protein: CASSSRGSIGELFF.

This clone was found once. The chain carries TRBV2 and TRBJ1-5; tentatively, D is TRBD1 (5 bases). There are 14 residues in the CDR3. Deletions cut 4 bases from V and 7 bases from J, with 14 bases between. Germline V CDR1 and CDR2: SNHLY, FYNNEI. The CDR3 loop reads CASSVEGAHQPQHF. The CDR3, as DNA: TGTGCCAGCAGTGTTGAAGGGGCCCACCAGCCCCAGCATTTT.

For the CDR3, the DNA is TGTGCCAGTAAATTTTTCGGGGGAGGCACCGGGGAGCTGTTTTTT. This sequence encodes CASKFFGGGTGELFF. The gene calls are TRBV19 and TRBJ2-2, with D perhaps TRBD2 (6 bases). Trimming pared 7 bases from V and 4 bases from J, leaving 16 bases between. Germline loops: CDR1 LNHDA, CDR2 SQIVND (reference sequence). The CDR3 sequence is 15 residues long.

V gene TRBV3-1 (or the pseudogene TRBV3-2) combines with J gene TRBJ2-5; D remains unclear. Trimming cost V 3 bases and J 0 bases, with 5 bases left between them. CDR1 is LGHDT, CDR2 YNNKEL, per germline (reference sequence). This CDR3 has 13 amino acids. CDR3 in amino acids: CASSHQHQETQYF. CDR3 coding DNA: TGTGCCAGCAGCCATCAACACCAAGAGACCCAGTACTTC.

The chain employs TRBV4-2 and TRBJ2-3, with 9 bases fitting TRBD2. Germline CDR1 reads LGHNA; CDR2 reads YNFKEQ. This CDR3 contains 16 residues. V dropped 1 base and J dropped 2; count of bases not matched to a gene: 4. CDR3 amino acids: CASSQGPSGTTDTQYF. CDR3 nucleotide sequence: TGTGCCAGCAGCCAAGGGCCTAGCGGGACCACAGATACGCAGTATTTT.

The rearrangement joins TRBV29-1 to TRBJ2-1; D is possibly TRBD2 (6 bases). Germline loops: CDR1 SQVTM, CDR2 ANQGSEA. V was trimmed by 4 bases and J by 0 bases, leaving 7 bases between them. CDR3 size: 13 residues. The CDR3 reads CSVAGSSYNEQFF. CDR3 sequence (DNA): TGCAGCGTTGCCGGGAGCTCCTACAATGAGCAGTTCTTC.

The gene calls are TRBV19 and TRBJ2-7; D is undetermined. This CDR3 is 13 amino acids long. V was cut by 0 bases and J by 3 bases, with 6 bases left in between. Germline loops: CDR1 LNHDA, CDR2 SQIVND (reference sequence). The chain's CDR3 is CASSIDPDYEQYF. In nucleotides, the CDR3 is TGTGCCAGTAGTATAGATCCGGACTACGAGCAGTACTTC.

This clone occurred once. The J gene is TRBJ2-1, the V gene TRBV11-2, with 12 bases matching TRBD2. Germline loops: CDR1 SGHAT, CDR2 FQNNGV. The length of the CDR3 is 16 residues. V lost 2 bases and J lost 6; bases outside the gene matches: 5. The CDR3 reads CASSLRLAGGSNEQFF. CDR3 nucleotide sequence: TGTGCCAGCAGCTTAAGGCTAGCGGGAGGGTCCAATGAGCAGTTCTTC. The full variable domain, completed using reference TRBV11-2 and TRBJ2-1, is EAGVAQSPRYKIIEKRQSVAFWCNPISGHATLYWYQQILGQGPKLLIQFQNNGVVDDSQLPKDRFSAERLKGVDSTLKIQPAKLEDSAVYLCASSLRLAGGSNEQFFGPGTRLTVL.

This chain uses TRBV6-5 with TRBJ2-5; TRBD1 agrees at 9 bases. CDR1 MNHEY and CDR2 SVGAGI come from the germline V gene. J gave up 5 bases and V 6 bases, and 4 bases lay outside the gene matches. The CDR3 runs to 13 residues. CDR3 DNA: TGTGCCAGCAGACAGGGGGCGGGGGAGACCCAGTACTTC. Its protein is CASRQGAGETQYF.

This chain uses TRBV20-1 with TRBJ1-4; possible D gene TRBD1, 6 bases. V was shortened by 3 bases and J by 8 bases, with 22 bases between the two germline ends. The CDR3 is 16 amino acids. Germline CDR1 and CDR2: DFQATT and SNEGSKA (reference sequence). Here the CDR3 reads CSASRGLQGVREKLFF. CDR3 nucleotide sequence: TGCAGTGCTAGTAGGGGCCTACAGGGAGTAAGAGAAAAACTGTTTTTT.

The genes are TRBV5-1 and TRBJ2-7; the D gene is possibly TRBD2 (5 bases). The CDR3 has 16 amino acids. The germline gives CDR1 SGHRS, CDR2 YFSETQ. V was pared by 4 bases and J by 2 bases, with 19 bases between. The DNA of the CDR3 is TGCGCCAGCAGCCCAAACCGAGGGTTGAGAGCCTACGAGCAGTACTTC. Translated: CASSPNRGLRAYEQYF.

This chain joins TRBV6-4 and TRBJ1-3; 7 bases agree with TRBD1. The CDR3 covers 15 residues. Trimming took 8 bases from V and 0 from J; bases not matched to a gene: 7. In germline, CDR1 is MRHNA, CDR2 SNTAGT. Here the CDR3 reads CASPGQAFSGNTIYF. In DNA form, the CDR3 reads TGTGCCAGCCCAGGACAGGCGTTCTCTGGAAACACCATATATTTT.

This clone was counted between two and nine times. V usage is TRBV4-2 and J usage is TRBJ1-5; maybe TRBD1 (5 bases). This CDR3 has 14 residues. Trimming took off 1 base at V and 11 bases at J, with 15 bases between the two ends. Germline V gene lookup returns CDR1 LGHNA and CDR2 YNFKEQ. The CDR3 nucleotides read TGTGCCAGCAGCCAAGCGATGGGGCTACTGTCCCAGCATTTT. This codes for CASSQAMGLLSQHF.

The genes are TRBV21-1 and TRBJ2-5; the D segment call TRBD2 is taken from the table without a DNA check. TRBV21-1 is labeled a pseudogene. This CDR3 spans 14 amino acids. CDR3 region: CASSLPTRRETQYF. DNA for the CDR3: TGTGCCAGCAGCTTACCGACTAGACGAGAGACCCAGTACTTC.

The CDR3 nucleotides are TGCAGTGCTAGTTACGGAGGTGGGGAGGATATCCAAGAGACCCAGTACTTC. Protein: CSASYGGGEDIQETQYF. This chain connects TRBV20-1 to TRBJ2-5, with D possibly being TRBD2 (6 bases). The CDR3 is 17 residues long. V lost 3 bases to trimming and J lost 1 base, with 21 bases between them. Germline CDR1 and CDR2: DFQATT and SNEGSKA (reference sequence).

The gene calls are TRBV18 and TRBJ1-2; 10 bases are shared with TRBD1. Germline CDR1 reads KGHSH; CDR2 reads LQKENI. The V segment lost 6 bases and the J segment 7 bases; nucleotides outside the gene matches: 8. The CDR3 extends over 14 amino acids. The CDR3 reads CASSQTGGISGYTF. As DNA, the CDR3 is TGTGCCAGCTCTCAGACAGGGGGCATTTCTGGCTACACCTTC.

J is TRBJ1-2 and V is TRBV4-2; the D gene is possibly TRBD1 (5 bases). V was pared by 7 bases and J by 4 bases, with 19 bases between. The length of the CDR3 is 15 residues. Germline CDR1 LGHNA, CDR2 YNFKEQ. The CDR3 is CASTYEIQGFYGYTF. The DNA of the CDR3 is TGTGCCAGCACCTACGAAATCCAGGGCTTCTATGGCTACACCTTC.